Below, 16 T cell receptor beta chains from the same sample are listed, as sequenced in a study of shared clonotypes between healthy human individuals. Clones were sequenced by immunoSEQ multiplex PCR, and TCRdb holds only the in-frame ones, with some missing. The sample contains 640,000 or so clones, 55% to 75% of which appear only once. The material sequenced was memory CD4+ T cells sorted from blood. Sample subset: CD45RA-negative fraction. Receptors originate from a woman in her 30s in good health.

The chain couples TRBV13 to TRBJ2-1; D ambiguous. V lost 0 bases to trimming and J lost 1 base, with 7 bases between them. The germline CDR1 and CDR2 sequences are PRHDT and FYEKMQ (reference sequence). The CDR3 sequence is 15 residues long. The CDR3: CASSLGGFSYNEQFF. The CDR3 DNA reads TGTGCCAGCAGCTTAGGGGGGTTTTCCTACAATGAGCAGTTCTTC.

CDR3 nucleotide sequence: TGTGCCAGCAGCGTAGCGAGGGGCAATGAGCAGTTCTTC. It yields the protein CASSVARGNEQFF. The chain employs TRBV9 and TRBJ2-1; the D gene could be TRBD1 or TRBD2 (5 bases each). The CDR3 has 13 amino acids. CDR1 SGDLS and CDR2 YYNGEE come from the germline V gene. The V gene lost 0 bases and the J gene lost 6 bases, with 7 bases spanning the gap.

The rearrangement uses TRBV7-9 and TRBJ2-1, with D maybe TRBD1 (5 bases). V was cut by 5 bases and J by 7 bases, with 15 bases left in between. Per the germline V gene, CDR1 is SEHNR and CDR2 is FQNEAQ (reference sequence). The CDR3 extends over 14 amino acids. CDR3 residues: CASSPARVGNEQFF. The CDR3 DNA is TGTGCCAGCAGCCCCGCCAGGGTGGGGAATGAGCAGTTCTTC.

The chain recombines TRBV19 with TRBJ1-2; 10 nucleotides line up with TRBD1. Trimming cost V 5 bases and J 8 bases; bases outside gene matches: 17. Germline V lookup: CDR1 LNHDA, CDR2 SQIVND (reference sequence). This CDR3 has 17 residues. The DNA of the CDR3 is TGTGCCAGTAGTTCCCACGACAGGGGGCGCTTATTCGAGGGCTACACCTTC. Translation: CASSSHDRGRLFEGYTF.

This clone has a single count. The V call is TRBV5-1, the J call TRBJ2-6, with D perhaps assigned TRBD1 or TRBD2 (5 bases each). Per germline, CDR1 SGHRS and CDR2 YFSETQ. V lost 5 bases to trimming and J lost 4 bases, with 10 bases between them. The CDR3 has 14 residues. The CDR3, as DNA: TGCGCCAGCAGTAGGGACGTGGGGGCCAACGTCCTGACTTTC. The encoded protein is CASSRDVGANVLTF.

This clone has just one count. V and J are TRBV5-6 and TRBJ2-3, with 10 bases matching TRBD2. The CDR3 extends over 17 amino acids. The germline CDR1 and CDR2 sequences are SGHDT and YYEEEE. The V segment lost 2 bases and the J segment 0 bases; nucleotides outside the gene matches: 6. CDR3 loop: CASSFASGRVSTDTQYF. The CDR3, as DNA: TGTGCCAGCAGCTTTGCTAGCGGGAGAGTTAGCACAGATACGCAGTATTTT.

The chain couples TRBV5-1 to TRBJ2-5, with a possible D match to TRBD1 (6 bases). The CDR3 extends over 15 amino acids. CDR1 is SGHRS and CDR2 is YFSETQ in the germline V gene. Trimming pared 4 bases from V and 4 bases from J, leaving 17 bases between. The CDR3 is CASSHNGDTRETQYF. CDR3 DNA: TGCGCCAGCAGCCACAACGGGGACACAAGAGAGACCCAGTACTTC.

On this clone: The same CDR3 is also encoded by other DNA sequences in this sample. The CDR3 DNA reads TGCAGTGCTTCGGGCCACTACGAGCAGTACTTC. This sequence encodes CSASGHYEQYF. The J gene is TRBJ2-7, the V gene TRBV20-1; D not resolved. CDR3 length equals 11 residues. Germline loops: CDR1 DFQATT, CDR2 SNEGSKA (reference sequence). V lost 5 bases to trimming and J lost 3 bases, with 8 bases between them.

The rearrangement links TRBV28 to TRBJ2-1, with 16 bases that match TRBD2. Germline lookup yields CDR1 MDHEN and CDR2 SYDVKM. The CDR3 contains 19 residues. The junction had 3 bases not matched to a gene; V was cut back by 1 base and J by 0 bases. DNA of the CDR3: TGTGCCAGCAGTTTATCGGGACTAGCGGGAGGGCTCTCCTACAATGAGCAGTTCTTC. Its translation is CASSLSGLAGGLSYNEQFF. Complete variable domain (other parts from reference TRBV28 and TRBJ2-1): DVKVTQSSRYLVKRTGEKVFLECVQDMDHENMFWYRQDPGLGLRLIYFSYDVKMKEKGDIPEGYSVSREKKERFSLILESASTNQTSMYLCASSLSGLAGGLSYNEQFFGPGTRLTVL.

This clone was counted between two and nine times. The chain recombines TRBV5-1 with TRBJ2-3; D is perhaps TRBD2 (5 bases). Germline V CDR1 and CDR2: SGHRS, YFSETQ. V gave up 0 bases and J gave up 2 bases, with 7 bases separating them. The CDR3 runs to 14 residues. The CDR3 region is CASSLAEVTDTQYF. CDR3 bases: TGCGCCAGCAGCTTGGCGGAGGTCACAGATACGCAGTATTTT.

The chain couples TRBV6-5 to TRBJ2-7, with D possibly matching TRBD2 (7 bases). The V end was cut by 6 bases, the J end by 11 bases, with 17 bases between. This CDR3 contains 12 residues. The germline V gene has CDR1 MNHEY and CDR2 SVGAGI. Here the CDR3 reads CASRLREDREYF. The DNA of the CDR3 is TGTGCCAGCAGGTTACGGGAGGACAGAGAGTACTTC.

In nucleotides, the CDR3 is TGTGCCAGCAGCGAGAGGGGCTCCTATGGCTACACCTTC. This sequence encodes CASSERGSYGYTF. The V call is TRBV7-3, the J call TRBJ1-2; D possibly corresponds to TRBD1 (5 bases). CDR1 and CDR2 (germline): SGHTA, FQGTGA. V was trimmed by 5 bases and J by 4 bases, leaving 11 bases between them. The CDR3 runs to 13 residues.

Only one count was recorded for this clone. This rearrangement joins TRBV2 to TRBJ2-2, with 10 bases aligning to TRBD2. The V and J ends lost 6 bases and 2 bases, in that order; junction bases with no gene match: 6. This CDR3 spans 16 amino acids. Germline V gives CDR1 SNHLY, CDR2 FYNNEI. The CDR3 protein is CASRGLAMFNTGELFF. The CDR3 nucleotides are TGTGCCAGCAGGGGACTAGCGATGTTTAACACCGGGGAGCTGTTTTTT.

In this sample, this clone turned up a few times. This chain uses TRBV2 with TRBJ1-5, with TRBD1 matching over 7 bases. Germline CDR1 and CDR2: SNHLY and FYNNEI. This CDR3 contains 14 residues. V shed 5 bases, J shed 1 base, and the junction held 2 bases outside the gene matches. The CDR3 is CASSRQGSNQPQHF. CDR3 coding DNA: TGTGCCAGCAGTCGACAGGGAAGCAATCAGCCCCAGCATTTT.

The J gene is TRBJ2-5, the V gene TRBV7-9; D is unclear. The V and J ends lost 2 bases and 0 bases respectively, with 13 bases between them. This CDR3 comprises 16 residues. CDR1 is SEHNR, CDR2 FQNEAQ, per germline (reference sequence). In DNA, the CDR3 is TGTGCCAGCAGCTTAAAAAGGGCGGCGTACCAAGAGACCCAGTACTTC. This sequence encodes CASSLKRAAYQETQYF.

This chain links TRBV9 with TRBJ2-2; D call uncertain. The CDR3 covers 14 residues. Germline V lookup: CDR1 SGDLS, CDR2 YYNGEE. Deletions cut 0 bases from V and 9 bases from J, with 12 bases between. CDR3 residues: CASSVGLNDRELFF. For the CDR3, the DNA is TGTGCCAGCAGCGTAGGACTGAACGATCGGGAGCTGTTTTTT.